Sequencing of this T cell receptor beta chain was carried out in a study of regulatory T cells in long-lasting Graves disease. Study findings and constraints: For persistent Graves' patients, TCR diversity was lower than for newly diagnosed ones.

Germline CDR1 and CDR2: DFQATT and SNEGSKA (reference sequence). The length of the CDR3 is 15 residues. V lost 5 bases and J 4 bases, leaving 20 bases between the germline ends. Time point specified: newly diagnosed GD, antithyroid drugs for less than 3 months. PBMCs provided the RNA from which the TCR library was made. Through Arm-PCR of CDR3 regions and iRepertoire HTBI primers, TCR beta libraries were built. TCRdb processed the multiplex PCR reads anew with MiXCR; each CDR3 protein has one entry. The sample holds 390,000 or so distinct CDR3 sequences, 12% seen once. This clonotype was counted between two and nine times. The target antigen is unknown. The data were also submitted as part of a second study, on T cells in Graves' hyperthyroidism and ophthalmopathy.

V is TRBV20-1 and J is TRBJ1-2, with D maybe TRBD1 (5 bases). The clonotype was recovered from a woman under 30 with Graves disease. This specimen was peripheral blood mononuclear cells (PBMCs), taken at new diagnosis, from a patient treated with antithyroid drugs. The CDR3 DNA reads as TGCAGTGCTCCCCGGGGCGGCGGCACGGGCTATGGCTACACCTTC. It codes for CSAPRGGGTGYGYTF.